The subject of this entry is one T cell receptor beta chain. Each CDR3 protein is one row after TCRdb ran MiXCR on the RT-PCR reads. The sample contains 920,000 or so distinct CDR3 sequences, approximately 18% of which appear only once. The data are from a study of patients and donors after allogeneic stem cell transplantation. Trimming left V 4 bases short and J 4 bases short, with 15 bases between. The CDR3 runs to 14 residues. Germline V CDR1 and CDR2: SGHRS, YFSETQ. Specimen: blood, either unsorted or a sorted T cell fraction (not recorded which). The TCR sequence derives from a human donor who was either an allogeneic HSCT recipient or a stem cell or donor lymphocyte infusion donor (not recorded which). It is not recorded whose cells these are; they may come from a transplant donor. The V gene is TRBV5-1, the J gene TRBJ2-7, with D possibly matching TRBD2 (6 bases). DNA for the CDR3: TGCGCCAGCAGCGTAGGCGGGGACGCGTACGAGCAGTACTTC. Residues: CASSVGGDAYEQYF.